A single sample gave rise to the 17 T cell receptor beta chains below, sequenced in a study of blood T cells in healthy people across ages. A second PCR of 7 to 11 cycles used a sample-barcoded 5' primer and a J-beta primer mix. TCRdb used MiXCR to reprocess the 5' RACE reads, holding one entry per CDR3 protein. The sample lists about 930,000 distinct CDR3 sequences, 29% occurring once. These data were also filed under a second study, of T cells of mothers and their children.

Sequenced: blood. These receptors were collected from a woman in her thirties or forties in good health.

The chain employs TRBV18 and TRBJ2-6; D is ambiguous. V shed 0 bases and J shed 0 bases, with 9 bases lying between them. CDR1 and CDR2 from the germline V gene are KGHSH and LQKENI. The CDR3 loop spans 17 amino acids. The CDR3 loop is CASSPPIALSGANVLTF. CDR3 nucleotide sequence: TGTGCCAGCTCACCACCGATCGCCCTCTCTGGGGCCAACGTCCTGACTTTC.

This clonotype was counted many times. The CDR3 bases are TGCAGTGCTCCCTTACCTGGAGGCGCCCACTATGGCTACACCTTC. It yields the protein CSAPLPGGAHYGYTF. The rearrangement joins TRBV20-1 to TRBJ1-2; D is unclear. The germline gives CDR1 DFQATT, CDR2 SNEGSKA (reference sequence). V was cut by 5 bases and J by 3 bases, with 19 bases left in between. This CDR3 is 15 amino acids long.

This clonotype occurred many times. The DNA for the CDR3 is TGTGCCAGCAGCCTTAGAGCAACGGGGAACATTCAGTACTTC. Its translation: CASSLRATGNIQYF. The genes are TRBV14 and TRBJ2-4, with D possibly matching TRBD2 (5 bases). The CDR3 covers 14 residues. V lost 4 bases to trimming and J lost 7 bases, with 14 bases between them. CDR1 is SGHDN and CDR2 is FVKESK in the germline V gene.

There are many counts of this clonotype. The genes are TRBV7-2 and TRBJ2-7; perhaps D is TRBD1 or TRBD2 (5 bases each). Per the germline V gene, CDR1 is SGHTA and CDR2 is FQGNSA. Deletions cut 3 bases from V and 6 bases from J, with 12 bases between. The CDR3 runs to 13 residues. CDR3 loop: CASSFPPGREQYF. In nucleotides, the CDR3 is TGTGCCAGCAGCTTCCCTCCGGGACGCGAGCAGTACTTC.

This clonotype came up many times. The chain couples TRBV28 to TRBJ1-1; 7 bases match TRBD1. The CDR3 is made up of 15 amino acids. The trim removed 4 bases at V and 0 bases at J, leaving 5 bases unmatched. CDR1 MDHEN and CDR2 SYDVKM come from the germline V gene. The CDR3 protein is CASSSLTGMNTEAFF. The CDR3, as DNA: TGTGCCAGCAGTTCCCTGACAGGGATGAACACTGAAGCTTTCTTT.

This clonotype was observed once. The junction and the germline gene differ at one end; a read error may be behind it. The rearrangement uses TRBV27 and TRBJ2-5; unclear D gene. CDR1 is MNHEY and CDR2 is SMNVEV in the germline V gene (reference sequence). This CDR3 has 12 residues. The CDR3 DNA reads TGTGCCAGCGGTTTATCGGGCGAGACCCAGTACTTC. Its protein is CASGLSGETQYF.

There are many counts of this clonotype. The chain is built from TRBV29-1 and TRBJ2-5; 8 nucleotides line up with TRBD1. The CDR3 consists of 14 residues. With V trimmed by 7 bases and J by 5 bases, 12 bases remained unmatched. CDR1 and CDR2 (germline): SQVTM, ANQGSEA. The CDR3 spells CSAARQGKAETQYF. As DNA, the CDR3 is TGCAGCGCTGCTAGACAGGGGAAAGCGGAGACCCAGTACTTC.

This clonotype is labeled medium-sized. The chain carries TRBV12-3 or TRBV12-4 and TRBJ2-5; possible D gene TRBD2, 5 bases. This CDR3 contains 13 residues. V was cut by 8 bases and J by 3 bases, with 13 bases left in between. The CDR3 bases are TGTGCCAGCCGTCTAGGACTTAAAGAGACCCAGTACTTC. Translating gives CASRLGLKETQYF.

This clonotype was detected only a few times. V and J are TRBV9 and TRBJ1-2; perhaps TRBD1 as D (5 bases). Trimming took off 3 bases at V and 5 bases at J, with 14 bases between the two ends. CDR3 length equals 14 residues. Looked up from germline, CDR1 is SGDLS and CDR2 is YYNGEE. The DNA for the CDR3 is TGTGCCAGCAGCGCCTTCGGGGGGGGATATGGCTACACCTTC. Translated: CASSAFGGGYGYTF.

This rearrangement joins TRBV27 to TRBJ1-2; D is uncertain. The V end was cut by 5 bases, the J end by 5 bases, with 15 bases between. The CDR3 covers 14 residues. Germline V gene lookup returns CDR1 MNHEY and CDR2 SMNVEV (reference sequence). DNA for the CDR3: TGTGCCAGCAGTGCATCTCGATGGGGATATGGCTACACCTTC. It encodes CASSASRWGYGYTF.

This clonotype was found a few times. The rearrangement joins TRBV3-1 to TRBJ2-5, with TRBD2 as a possible D gene (5 bases). This CDR3 is 12 amino acids long. Germline loops: CDR1 LGHDT, CDR2 YNNKEL (reference sequence). V was pared by 8 bases and J by 7 bases, with 14 bases between. The CDR3 region is CASLPAGGTQYF. The CDR3 nucleotides are TGTGCCAGCCTCCCTGCGGGCGGGACCCAGTACTTC.

This rearrangement joins TRBV12-3 or TRBV12-4 to TRBJ2-7; 7 bases are a match to TRBD1. V was clipped by 5 bases and J by 4 bases; unmatched bases: 8. CDR3 length equals 14 residues. CDR3 bases: TGTGCCAGCAGTCTGGGGACAGTAGAATACGAGCAGTACTTC. Protein sequence: CASSLGTVEYEQYF.

This rearrangement joins TRBV6-2 or TRBV6-3 to TRBJ2-3; D is ambiguous. The length of the CDR3 is 13 residues. The germline V and J ends were trimmed by 0 bases and 5 bases, with 6 bases remaining between them. Per germline, CDR1 MNHEY and CDR2 SVGEGT. The CDR3 region has the DNA TGTGCCAGCAGTTACTCGACACTAGATACGCAGTATTTT. Translation: CASSYSTLDTQYF.

The chain has TRBV28 and TRBJ1-2, with 9 positions matching TRBD1. The V segment lost 9 bases and the J segment 8 bases; nucleotides outside the gene matches: 13. Per germline, CDR1 MDHEN and CDR2 SYDVKM. This CDR3 comprises 14 residues. The CDR3 DNA reads TGTGCCAGTTCCCTCGGGGACAGGGTTATCGGCTACACCTTC. As protein: CASSLGDRVIGYTF.

V and J are TRBV27 and TRBJ2-1; D is undetermined. V was trimmed by 2 bases and J by 8 bases, leaving 13 bases between them. This CDR3 spans 14 amino acids. Germline CDR1 and CDR2: MNHEY and SMNVEV (reference sequence). The CDR3 sequence is CASSLRGVLDEQFF. In nucleotides, the CDR3 is TGTGCCAGCAGTTTACGTGGAGTCCTCGATGAGCAGTTCTTC.

About this clonotype itself: This CDR3 is missing its conserved last phenylalanine or tryptophan, likely due to a read error. The chain uses TRBV10-3 and TRBJ2-7; 9 bases line up with TRBD1. The CDR3 has 17 residues. Germline CDR1 and CDR2: ENHRY and SYGVKD. J was trimmed by 7 bases and V by 3 bases; bases with no gene match: 16. CDR3 sequence reads: CAISDPPGTGSRGEQYL. The CDR3 DNA is TGTGCCATCAGTGATCCCCCCGGGACAGGGTCTAGGGGGGAGCAGTACTTA.

This clonotype was detected a few times. This rearrangement joins TRBV6-2 or TRBV6-3 to TRBJ2-1; 10 positions match TRBD2. The CDR3 totals 18 residues. The V gene end was trimmed by 4 bases and the J gene end by 0 bases; junction bases not matched to a gene: 9. Germline-derived CDR1 and CDR2 are MNHEY and SVGEGT. In DNA, the CDR3 is TGTGCCAGCAGTTTACGTAGCGGGAGGCCGAGCTCCTACAATGAGCAGTTCTTC. The encoded protein is CASSLRSGRPSSYNEQFF.